This TCR beta chain was sequenced in a study of cytomegalovirus exposure and HLA in healthy donors. PCR used 60 Vbeta primers and 13 Jbeta primers. Only in-frame clones appear in the TCRdb table, and some are missing; sequencing was by immunoSEQ multiplex PCR. Of more than 110,000 clones in the sample, under 80% were seen once. The CDR3 has 17 residues. CDR1 and CDR2 from the germline V gene are SGHTA and FQGNSA. After removal of 5 bases from V and 8 bases from J, the junction contained 16 bases not matched to a gene. The sequence came from a male donor in good health and CMV-seronegative. V is TRBV7-2 and J is TRBJ2-1, with 9 positions matching TRBD2. Sequenced material: PBMCs. CDR3 loop: CASSPMGLAVGLDEQFF. CDR3 coding DNA: TGTGCCAGCAGCCCTATGGGACTAGCCGTCGGGCTGGATGAGCAGTTCTTC.